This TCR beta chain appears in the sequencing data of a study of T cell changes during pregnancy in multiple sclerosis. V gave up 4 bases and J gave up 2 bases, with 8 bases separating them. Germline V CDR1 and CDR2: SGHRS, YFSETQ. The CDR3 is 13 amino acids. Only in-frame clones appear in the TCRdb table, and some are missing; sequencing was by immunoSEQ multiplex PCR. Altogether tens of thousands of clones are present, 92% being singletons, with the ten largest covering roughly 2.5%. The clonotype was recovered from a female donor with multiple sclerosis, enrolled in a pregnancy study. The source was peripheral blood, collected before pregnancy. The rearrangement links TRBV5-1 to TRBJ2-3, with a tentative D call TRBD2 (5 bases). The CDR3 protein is CASSAAVTDTQYF. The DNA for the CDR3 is TGCGCCAGCAGCGCAGCGGTCACAGATACGCAGTATTTT. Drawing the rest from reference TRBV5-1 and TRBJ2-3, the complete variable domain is KAGVTQTPRYLIKTRGQQVTLSCSPISGHRSVSWYQQTPGQGLQFLFEYFSETQRNKGNFPGRFSGRQFSNSRSEMNVSTLELGDSALYLCASSAAVTDTQYFGPGTRLTVL.